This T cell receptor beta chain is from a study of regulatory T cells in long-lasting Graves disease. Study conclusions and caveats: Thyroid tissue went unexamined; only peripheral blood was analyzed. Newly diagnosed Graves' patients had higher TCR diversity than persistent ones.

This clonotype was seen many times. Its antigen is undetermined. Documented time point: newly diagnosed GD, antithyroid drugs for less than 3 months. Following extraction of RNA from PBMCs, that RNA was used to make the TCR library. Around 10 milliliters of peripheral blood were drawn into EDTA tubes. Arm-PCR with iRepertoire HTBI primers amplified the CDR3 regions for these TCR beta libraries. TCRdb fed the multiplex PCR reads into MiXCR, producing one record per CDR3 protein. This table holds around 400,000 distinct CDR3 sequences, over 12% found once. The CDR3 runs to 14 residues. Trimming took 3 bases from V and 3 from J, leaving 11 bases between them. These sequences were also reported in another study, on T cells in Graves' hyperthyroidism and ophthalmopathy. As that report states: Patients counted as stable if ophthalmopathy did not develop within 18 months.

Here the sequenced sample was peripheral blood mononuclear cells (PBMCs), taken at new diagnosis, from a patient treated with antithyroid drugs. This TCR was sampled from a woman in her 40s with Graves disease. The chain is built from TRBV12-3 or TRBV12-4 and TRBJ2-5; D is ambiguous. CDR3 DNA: TGTGCCAGCAGTTTGGTCAGCAACAAAGAGACCCAGTACTTC. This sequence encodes CASSLVSNKETQYF.